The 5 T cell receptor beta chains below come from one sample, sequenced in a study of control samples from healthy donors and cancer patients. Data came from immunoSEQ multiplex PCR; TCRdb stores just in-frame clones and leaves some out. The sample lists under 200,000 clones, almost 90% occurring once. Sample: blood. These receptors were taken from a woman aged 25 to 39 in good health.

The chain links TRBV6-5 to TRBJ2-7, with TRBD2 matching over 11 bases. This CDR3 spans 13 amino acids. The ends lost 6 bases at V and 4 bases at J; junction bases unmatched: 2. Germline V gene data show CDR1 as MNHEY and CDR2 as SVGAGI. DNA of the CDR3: TGTGCCAGCAGCCTAGCGGGGGGTTACGAGCAGTACTTC. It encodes CASSLAGGYEQYF.

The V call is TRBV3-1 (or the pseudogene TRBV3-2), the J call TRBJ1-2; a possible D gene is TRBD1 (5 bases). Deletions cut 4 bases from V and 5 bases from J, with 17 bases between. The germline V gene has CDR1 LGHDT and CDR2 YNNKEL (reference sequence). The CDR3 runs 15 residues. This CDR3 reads CASSRYGGGSYGYTF. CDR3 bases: TGTGCCAGCAGCCGTTATGGTGGGGGATCTTATGGCTACACCTTC.

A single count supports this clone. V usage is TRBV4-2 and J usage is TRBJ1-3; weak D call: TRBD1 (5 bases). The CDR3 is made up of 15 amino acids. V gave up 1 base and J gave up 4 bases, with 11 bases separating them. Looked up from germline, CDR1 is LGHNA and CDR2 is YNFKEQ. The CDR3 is CASSQAVGPGNTIYF. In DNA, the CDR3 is TGTGCCAGCAGCCAAGCGGTGGGACCCGGAAACACCATATATTTT.

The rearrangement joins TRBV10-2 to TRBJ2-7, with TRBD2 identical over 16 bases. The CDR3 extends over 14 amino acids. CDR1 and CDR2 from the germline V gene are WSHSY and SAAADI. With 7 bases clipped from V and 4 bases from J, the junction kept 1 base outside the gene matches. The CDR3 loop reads CASKGLAGGYEQYF. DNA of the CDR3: TGCGCCAGCAAGGGACTAGCGGGAGGGTACGAGCAGTACTTC.

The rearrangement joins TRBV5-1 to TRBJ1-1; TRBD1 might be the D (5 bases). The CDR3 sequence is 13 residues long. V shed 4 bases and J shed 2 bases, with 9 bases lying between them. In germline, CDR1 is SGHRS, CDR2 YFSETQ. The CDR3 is CASSEGLNTEAFF. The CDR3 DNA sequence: TGCGCCAGCAGCGAGGGACTCAACACTGAAGCTTTCTTT.